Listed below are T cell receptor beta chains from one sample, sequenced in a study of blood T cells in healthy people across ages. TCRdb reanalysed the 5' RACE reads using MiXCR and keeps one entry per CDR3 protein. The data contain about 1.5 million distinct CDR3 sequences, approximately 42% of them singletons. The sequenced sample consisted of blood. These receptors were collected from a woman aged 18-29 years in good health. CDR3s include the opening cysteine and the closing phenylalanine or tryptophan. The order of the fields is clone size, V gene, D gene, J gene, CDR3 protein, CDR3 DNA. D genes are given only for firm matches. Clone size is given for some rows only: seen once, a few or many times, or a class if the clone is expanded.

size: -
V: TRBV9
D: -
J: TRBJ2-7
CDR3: CASSVGGSMSEQYF
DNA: TGTGCCAGCAGCGTAGGAGGGTCGATGAGCGAGCAGTACTTC

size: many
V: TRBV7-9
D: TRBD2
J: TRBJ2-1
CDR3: CASSTYSGRRLQIGNEQFF
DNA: TGTGCCAGCAGCACCTATAGCGGGAGGCGGCTTCAAATTGGGAATGAGCAGTTCTTC

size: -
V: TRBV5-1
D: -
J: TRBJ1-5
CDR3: CASSLGQEANQPQHF
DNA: TGCGCCAGCAGCTTGGGACAGGAAGCAAATCAGCCCCAGCATTTT

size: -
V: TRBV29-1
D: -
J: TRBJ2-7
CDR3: CSLMGAGYNEQYF
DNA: TGCAGCCTGATGGGGGCAGGGTACAATGAGCAGTACTTC

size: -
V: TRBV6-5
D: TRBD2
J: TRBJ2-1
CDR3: CASSSMTSGTPYNEQFF
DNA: TGTGCCAGCAGTTCCATGACTAGCGGGACGCCCTACAATGAGCAGTTCTTC

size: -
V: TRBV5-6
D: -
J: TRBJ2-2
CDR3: CASSVGRSTGELFF
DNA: TGTGCCAGCAGCGTGGGGAGATCCACCGGGGAGCTGTTTTTT

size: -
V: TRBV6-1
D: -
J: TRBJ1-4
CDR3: CASRGQGGSEKLFF
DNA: TGTGCCAGCAGGGGCCAGGGAGGGAGTGAAAAACTGTTTTTT

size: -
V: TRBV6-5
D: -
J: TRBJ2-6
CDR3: CASRVETGANVLTF
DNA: TGTGCCAGCAGGGTGGAGACTGGGGCCAACGTCCTGACTTTC

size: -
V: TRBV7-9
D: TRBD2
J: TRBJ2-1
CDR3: CASSLAASGRAMDEQFF
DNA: TGTGCCAGCAGCTTAGCGGCTAGCGGGAGGGCCATGGATGAGCAGTTCTTC

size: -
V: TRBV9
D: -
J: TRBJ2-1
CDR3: CASSVKDSSYNEQFF
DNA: TGTGCCAGCAGCGTAAAGGACAGCTCCTACAATGAGCAGTTCTTC

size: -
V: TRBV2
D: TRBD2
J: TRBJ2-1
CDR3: CASSQAGGFYNEQFF
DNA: TGTGCCAGCAGTCAAGCGGGAGGGTTCTACAATGAGCAGTTCTTC

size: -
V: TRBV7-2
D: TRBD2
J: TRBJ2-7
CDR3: CASTTPGTSGYNEQYF
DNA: TGTGCCAGCACCACCCCGGGGACTAGCGGCTACAATGAGCAGTACTTC

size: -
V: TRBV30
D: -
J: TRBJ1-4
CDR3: CAWRLTGTTNEKLFF
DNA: TGTGCCTGGAGACTAACAGGGACGACTAATGAAAAACTGTTTTTT

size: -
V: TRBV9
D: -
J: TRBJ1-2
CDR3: CASGPGVRYGYTF
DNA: TGTGCCAGCGGTCCGGGGGTGAGGTATGGCTACACCTTC

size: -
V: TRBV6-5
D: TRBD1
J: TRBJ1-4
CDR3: CASRTGGNEKLFF
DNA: TGTGCCAGCAGGACAGGGGGGAATGAAAAACTGTTTTTT

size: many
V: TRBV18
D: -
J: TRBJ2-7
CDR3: CASSVRSAGYEQYF
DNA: TGTGCCAGCTCCGTCCGTAGTGCCGGCTACGAGCAGTACTTC

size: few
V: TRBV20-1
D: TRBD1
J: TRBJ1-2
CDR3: CSANGQGEYGYTF
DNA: TGCAGTGCTAACGGGCAGGGGGAGTATGGCTACACCTTC

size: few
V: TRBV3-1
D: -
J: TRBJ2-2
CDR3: CASSQGAATGELFF
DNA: TGTGCCAGCAGCCAAGGGGCGGCTACCGGGGAGCTGTTTTTT

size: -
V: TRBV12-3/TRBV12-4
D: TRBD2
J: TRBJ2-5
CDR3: CASIFAGAGGNEQYF
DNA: TGTGCCAGCATCTTTGCTGGGGCGGGAGGCAATGAGCAGTACTTC

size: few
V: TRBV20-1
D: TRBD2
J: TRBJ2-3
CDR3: CSARVGGGTQYF
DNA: TGCAGTGCTAGAGTTGGGGGGGGTACGCAGTATTTT

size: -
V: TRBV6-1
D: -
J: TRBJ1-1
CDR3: CASSEAILTEAFF
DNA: TGTGCCAGCAGTGAAGCAATACTGACTGAAGCTTTCTTT

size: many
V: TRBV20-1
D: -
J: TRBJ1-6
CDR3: CSARDNPPNSPLHF
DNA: TGCAGTGCTAGAGATAATCCTCCAAATTCACCCCTCCACTTT

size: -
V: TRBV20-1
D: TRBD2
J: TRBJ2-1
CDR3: CGAAGTSGRAADEQFF
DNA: TGCGGTGCTGCCGGGACTAGCGGGAGGGCCGCTGATGAGCAGTTCTTC

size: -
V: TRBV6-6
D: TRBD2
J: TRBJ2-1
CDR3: CASSYGTSANNEQFF
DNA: TGTGCCAGCAGTTATGGGACTAGCGCGAACAATGAGCAGTTCTTC

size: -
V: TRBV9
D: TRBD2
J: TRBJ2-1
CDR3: CASSVGPISGGAAEQFF
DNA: TGTGCCAGCAGCGTAGGACCAATTAGCGGGGGGGCCGCCGAGCAGTTCTTC

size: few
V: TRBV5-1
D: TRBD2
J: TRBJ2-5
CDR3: CASSLEVLAGARRETQYF
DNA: TGCGCCAGCAGCTTGGAGGTTCTAGCGGGGGCGCGACGGGAGACCCAGTACTTC